This T cell receptor (beta chain) was sequenced for a study of blood T cell repertoires in COVID-19. About the study: Acute and convalescent COVID-19 specimens originated in the United States, Italy and Spain.

In germline, CDR1 is SGDLS, CDR2 YYNGEE. Unmatched junction bases numbered 4, after V lost 4 bases and J lost 1 base. The CDR3 length is 14 residues. As originally analysed: Amplification from reference gene primers served as the basis for estimated nucleated cell counts. Assay: immunoSEQ multiplex PCR; the TCRdb copy retains only in-frame clones and omits some. That table furnishes V, J and clone size, whereas the DNA furnished D and trimming. The repertoire holds around 250,000 clones, with approximately 85% as singletons. Recruits, aged about 18 to 89 years, lived in 24 US areas. Cohort 3 donors counted as recovered after two negative PCRs, clearance, or resolved symptoms.

Material: PBMCs or T cells enriched from blood (not recorded which). The TCR comes from a woman between 45 and 65 years old who had recovered from COVID-19. This chain connects TRBV9 to TRBJ2-5; the match to TRBD1 covers 7 bases. DNA for the CDR3: TGTGCCAGCAGCCCAGGGACAGTCCAAGAGACCCAGTACTTC. As protein: CASSPGTVQETQYF.